The 7 T cell receptor beta chains below come from one sample, sequenced in a study of somatic mutations in cytotoxic T cells in rheumatoid arthritis. Assay used: immunoSEQ multiplex PCR; TCRdb lists only in-frame clones, some missing. Seen here are 15,000 to 20,000 clones, roughly four fifths observed once, and the top ten hold 15% to 20%. The specimen sequenced was CD8+ T cells sorted from blood. Source of these receptors: a woman in her 50s with rheumatoid arthritis.

The chain couples TRBV5-4 to TRBJ1-2; D is undetermined. Germline V lookup: CDR1 SGHNT, CDR2 YYREEE (reference sequence). The germline V and J ends were trimmed by 4 bases and 5 bases, with 15 bases remaining between them. The CDR3 consists of 14 residues. The CDR3 reads CASSPGQVWYGYTF. The CDR3 DNA is TGTGCCAGCAGCCCTGGGCAGGTTTGGTATGGCTACACCTTC.

V and J are TRBV7-9 and TRBJ2-1; possible D gene TRBD1, 8 bases. Germline V lookup: CDR1 SEHNR, CDR2 FQNEAQ (reference sequence). The CDR3 is made up of 16 amino acids. Trimming cost V 6 bases and J 3 bases, with 18 bases left between them. The CDR3 spells CASSPTGGEGYNEQFF. The CDR3 DNA reads as TGTGCCAGCAGTCCAACAGGGGGGGAAGGCTACAATGAGCAGTTCTTC.

The rearrangement links TRBV28 to TRBJ2-7, with D tentatively TRBD2 (7 bases). The CDR3 is 17 amino acids. V was shortened by 4 bases and J by 0 bases, with 19 bases between the two germline ends. The germline CDR1 and CDR2 sequences are MDHEN and SYDVKM. CDR3 nucleotides: TGTGCCAGCAGTTACCCGGGGGGCGGGCCGAGCTCCTACGAGCAGTACTTC. Residues: CASSYPGGGPSSYEQYF.

V usage is TRBV2 and J usage is TRBJ1-5; D possibly corresponds to TRBD1 (6 bases). Germline CDR1 is SNHLY and CDR2 is FYNNEI. The CDR3 runs 13 residues. The V end lost 5 bases, the J end lost 6 bases, and 11 bases lay between the germline ends. As DNA, the CDR3 is TGTGCCAGCAGTTTACAGGGAAGTCAGCCCCAGCATTTT. Its translation: CASSLQGSQPQHF.

V usage is TRBV28 and J usage is TRBJ2-2; D gene uncertain. Germline V gene data show CDR1 as MDHEN and CDR2 as SYDVKM. Trimming shortened V by 2 bases and J by 6 bases, and 4 bases separated the two germline ends. This CDR3 has 12 amino acids. The CDR3 DNA reads TGTGCCAGCAGTTTAATTTCCGGGGAGCTGTTTTTT. Its translation: CASSLISGELFF.

This chain uses TRBV7-2 with TRBJ2-2; 7 bases are a match to TRBD2. Germline loops: CDR1 SGHTA, CDR2 FQGNSA. V was clipped by 6 bases and J by 4 bases; unmatched bases: 11. The CDR3 is 16 residues long. The CDR3 is CASRGGVQGRTGELFF. CDR3 nucleotide sequence: TGTGCCAGCAGGGGGGGGGTGCAGGGACGCACCGGGGAGCTGTTTTTT.

This clone ranks as medium-sized (0.01 to 0.1%). This sequence joins TRBV7-9 and TRBJ1-1; D call uncertain. The CDR3 is 15 amino acids. V was cut by 3 bases and J by 3 bases, with 14 bases left in between. Germline lookup yields CDR1 SEHNR and CDR2 FQNEAQ (reference sequence). The CDR3 is CASSFLVLGDTEAFF. The CDR3 DNA follows: TGTGCCAGCAGCTTTCTCGTCCTCGGGGACACTGAAGCTTTCTTT.